Below, 15 T cell receptor beta chains from the same sample are listed, as sequenced in a study of blood T cell repertoires in COVID-19. Assay: immunoSEQ multiplex PCR; the TCRdb copy retains only in-frame clones and omits some. The repertoire holds around 190,000 clones, around 83% seen once, with roughly 13% in the top ten. Material for sequencing was peripheral blood. Source of these receptors: a human donor in a cohort sampled during active COVID-19.

The CDR3: CASSLWTGGRYGYTF. The CDR3 DNA sequence: TGTGCCAGCAGTTTATGGACAGGGGGAAGGTATGGCTACACCTTC. The chain links TRBV28 to TRBJ1-2; 9 positions match TRBD1. The ends lost 0 bases at V and 5 bases at J; junction bases unmatched: 4. CDR3 length: 15 residues. Per germline, CDR1 MDHEN and CDR2 SYDVKM.

The V gene is TRBV6-6, the J gene TRBJ2-1; perhaps TRBD2 as D (6 bases). Germline CDR1 is MNHNY and CDR2 is SVGAGI (reference sequence). This CDR3 region has 14 residues. The V end lost 6 bases, the J end lost 0 bases, and 9 bases lay between the germline ends. This CDR3 reads CASRRRGSYNEQFF. The CDR3 DNA reads TGTGCCAGCAGGCGGAGGGGCTCCTACAATGAGCAGTTCTTC.

V is TRBV2 and J is TRBJ1-6; TRBD1 might be the D (6 bases). The CDR3 has 15 amino acids. Trimming shortened V by 3 bases and J by 7 bases, and 13 bases separated the two germline ends. CDR1 is SNHLY, CDR2 FYNNEI, per germline. The CDR3 DNA reads TGTGCCAGCAGTGAGGCCCGGACAGTCAATTCACCCCTCCACTTT. It is translated as CASSEARTVNSPLHF.

V and J are TRBV19 and TRBJ1-2, with 9 bases lining up with TRBD1. Germline CDR1 and CDR2: LNHDA and SQIVND (reference sequence). This CDR3 has 16 amino acids. V lost 0 bases, J lost 0 bases, and 2 bases stayed unmatched. This CDR3 reads CASSIDRDRANYGYTF. CDR3 DNA sequence: TGTGCCAGTAGTATAGACCGGGACAGGGCTAACTATGGCTACACCTTC.

The chain couples TRBV9 to TRBJ2-2, with D unclear. The CDR3 sequence is 12 residues long. In germline, CDR1 is SGDLS, CDR2 YYNGEE. Deletions cut 4 bases from V and 2 bases from J, with 3 bases between. CDR3 amino acids: CASSHNTGELFF. CDR3 DNA: TGTGCCAGCAGCCATAACACCGGGGAGCTGTTTTTT.

This clone was picked up one time. The chain combines TRBV28 with TRBJ2-1; maybe TRBD1 (6 bases). The CDR3 totals 14 residues. The germline V and J ends were trimmed by 3 bases and 12 bases, with 18 bases remaining between them. Germline V gene lookup returns CDR1 MDHEN and CDR2 SYDVKM. CDR3 nucleotide sequence: TGTGCCAGCAGTTTGGGGAGACTGGACAGAGGGCAGTTCTTC. Its protein product is CASSLGRLDRGQFF.

This CDR3 reads CASSTGTSGMAGELFF. Here the CDR3 DNA reads TGTGCCAGCAGCACCGGGACTAGCGGGATGGCCGGGGAGCTGTTTTTT. The V call is TRBV13, the J call TRBJ2-2; 13 bases align to TRBD2. The CDR3 extends over 16 amino acids. The junction had 6 bases not matched to a gene; V was cut back by 5 bases and J by 6 bases. Germline values: CDR1 PRHDT, CDR2 FYEKMQ (reference sequence).

Only one count was recorded for this clone. The chain recombines TRBV5-4 with TRBJ2-1, with 13 bases that match TRBD2. This CDR3 has 16 residues. Germline values: CDR1 SGHNT, CDR2 YYREEE (reference sequence). The V and J ends lost 4 bases and 7 bases, in that order; junction bases with no gene match: 8. As DNA, the CDR3 is TGTGCCAGCAGCGGGGGGACTAGCGGGATTTTGAATGAGCAGTTCTTC. Translated, it gives CASSGGTSGILNEQFF.

The rearrangement joins TRBV18 to TRBJ2-7; the match to TRBD1 covers 8 bases. CDR1 is KGHSH and CDR2 is LQKENI in the germline V gene. The CDR3 consists of 13 residues. The V segment lost 4 bases and the J segment 3 bases; nucleotides outside the gene matches: 2. The CDR3 is CASSQGQGYEQYF. DNA of the CDR3: TGTGCCAGCTCACAAGGACAGGGCTACGAGCAGTACTTC.

This chain uses TRBV5-5 with TRBJ2-1; perhaps TRBD2 as D (6 bases). Trimming shortened V by 1 base and J by 7 bases, and 15 bases separated the two germline ends. The CDR3 spans 15 residues. Germline lookup yields CDR1 SGHKS and CDR2 YYEKEE (reference sequence). DNA of the CDR3: TGTGCCAGCAGCTTGCTTATGACTAGTCAGAATGAGCAGTTCTTC. Residues: CASSLLMTSQNEQFF.

The V gene is TRBV27, the J gene TRBJ2-5; 12 bases are shared with TRBD2. Trimming took 6 bases from V and 1 from J; bases not matched to a gene: 9. Per germline, CDR1 MNHEY and CDR2 SMNVEV (reference sequence). There are 17 residues in the CDR3. The CDR3 spells CASSDGLAGPIQETQYF. DNA for the CDR3: TGTGCCAGCAGCGACGGACTAGCGGGACCCATCCAAGAGACCCAGTACTTC.

This chain connects TRBV15 to TRBJ2-5; D is possibly TRBD2 (6 bases). The CDR3 length is 15 residues. Trimming stripped 3 bases from V and 3 bases from J, with 14 bases between. CDR1 is LNHNV, CDR2 YYDKDF, per germline (reference sequence). The CDR3 DNA reads as TGTGCCACCAGCAGCGGGCTAGCGTTGGAAGAGACCCAGTACTTC. This translates into CATSSGLALEETQYF.

V is TRBV5-6 and J is TRBJ2-7; a weak D match, TRBD2 (5 bases). V gave up 0 bases and J gave up 1 base, with 11 bases separating them. The germline V gene has CDR1 SGHDT and CDR2 YYEEEE. This CDR3 region has 15 residues. The CDR3 loop is CASSLGPLASYEQYF. In DNA form, the CDR3 reads TGTGCCAGCAGCTTGGGCCCTCTAGCTTCCTACGAGCAGTACTTC. The full variable domain, with the rest looked up from reference TRBV5-6 and TRBJ2-7, is DAGVTQSPTHLIKTRGQQVTLRCSPKSGHDTVSWYQQALGQGPQFIFQYYEEEERQRGNFPDRFSGHQFPNYSSELNVNALLLGDSALYLCASSLGPLASYEQYFGPGTRLTVT.

This clone was observed once. The chain has TRBV7-8 and TRBJ2-7, with D possibly matching TRBD2 (5 bases). The V gene lost 1 base and the J gene lost 0 bases, with 16 bases spanning the gap. This CDR3 comprises 17 residues. CDR1 is SGHVS and CDR2 is FQNEAQ in the germline V gene. The CDR3 spells CASSLGRGRTSSYEQYF. As DNA, the CDR3 is TGTGCCAGCAGCTTAGGACGCGGGCGGACGAGCTCCTACGAGCAGTACTTC.

There are a few counts of this clone. The V and J genes are TRBV3-1 (or the pseudogene TRBV3-2) and TRBJ2-1; D not certain. The CDR3 extends over 16 amino acids. Trimming took 0 bases from V and 0 from J, leaving 9 bases between them. Germline V lookup: CDR1 LGHDT, CDR2 YNNKEL (reference sequence). The CDR3 coding sequence is TGTGCCAGCAGCCAAGATTTAGTGAGCTCCTACAATGAGCAGTTCTTC. Translation: CASSQDLVSSYNEQFF.